This is a list of T cell receptor beta chains from one sample in a study of blood T cells in healthy people across ages. One entry per CDR3 protein results from TCRdb running MiXCR on the 5' RACE reads. The sample carries more than 500,000 distinct CDR3 sequences, roughly 28% recorded once. The source material was blood. The receptors were sampled from a woman in her 70s in good health. Both conserved end residues are part of each CDR3. D genes are given only for firm matches. Clone size is stated in some rows and not others, as once, few, many or a class when expanded.

>TRBV27|TRBJ1-4|TRBD1|17|few
CASRNRGLAGTNEKLFF
TGTGCCAGCAGGAACAGGGGGCTGGCAGGAACTAATGAAAAACTGTTTTTT
>TRBV19|TRBJ2-6|.|12|.
CASSYGANVLAF
TGTGCCAGTAGTTATGGGGCCAACGTCCTGGCTTTC
>TRBV5-6|TRBJ2-1|TRBD2|14|few
CASTIGGGADEQFF
TGTGCCAGCACCATCGGCGGGGGGGCCGATGAGCAGTTCTTC
>TRBV20-1|TRBJ2-1|TRBD1|14|.
CSARSRQGYNEQFF
TGCAGTGCACGTTCCCGACAGGGTTACAATGAGCAGTTCTTC
>TRBV12-3/TRBV12-4|TRBJ1-4|.|12|.
CASSTNREKLFF
TGTGCCAGCAGTACGAACAGGGAAAAACTGTTTTTT
>TRBV3-1|TRBJ1-1|.|14|.
CASSLLNRGAEAFF
TGTGCCAGCAGCCTTCTGAATAGGGGCGCTGAAGCTTTCTTT
>TRBV7-2|TRBJ1-2|TRBD1|15|.
CASSPTAGTGDGYTF
TGTGCCAGCAGCCCCACAGCCGGGACAGGGGATGGCTACACCTTC
>TRBV7-2|TRBJ2-1|.|16|many
CASSPQGRSSYNEQFF
TGTGCCAGCAGCCCCCAAGGGAGGAGCTCCTACAATGAGCAGTTCTTC
>TRBV3-1|TRBJ1-3|.|15|.
CASSQGRSSGNTIYF
TGTGCCAGCAGCCAAGGGCGGAGCTCCGGAAACACCATATATTTT
>TRBV28|TRBJ2-7|TRBD1|13|.
CASTTDRATEQYF
TGTGCCAGCACCACCGACAGGGCAACCGAGCAGTACTTC
>TRBV10-3|TRBJ2-7|.|14|few
CAISERQDRYEQYF
TGTGCCATCAGTGAAAGACAGGATCGCTACGAGCAGTACTTC
>TRBV9|TRBJ1-4|.|18|few
CASSVDYLRALLNEKLFF
TGTGCCAGCAGCGTAGATTATCTGAGGGCATTGTTAAATGAAAAACTGTTTTTT
>TRBV7-2|TRBJ2-7|TRBD1|15|many
CASSPRRDRAYEQYF
TGTGCCAGCAGCCCGCGCCGGGACAGGGCCTACGAGCAGTACTTC
>TRBV7-3|TRBJ2-1|.|12|.
CASGGVLNEQFF
TGTGCCAGCGGGGGAGTGCTGAATGAGCAGTTCTTC
>TRBV6-1|TRBJ2-1|TRBD2|15|few
CASRPGTSGTPEQFF
TGTGCCAGCAGGCCCGGGACTAGCGGGACCCCTGAGCAGTTCTTC
>TRBV3-1|TRBJ2-7|.|17|.
CASSLGGFGGTSYEQYF
TGTGCCAGCAGCCTGGGGGGCTTCGGGGGAACCTCCTACGAGCAGTACTTC
>TRBV7-8|TRBJ2-4|TRBD2|18|many
CASSLALRSGQAKNIQYF
TGTGCCAGCAGCTTAGCGCTTCGTAGCGGGCAAGCCAAAAACATTCAGTACTTC
>TRBV12-3/TRBV12-4|TRBJ2-5|TRBD2|15|.
CASSFSTSGLETQYF
TGTGCCAGCAGTTTCTCGACTAGCGGACTGGAGACCCAGTACTTC
>TRBV4-1|TRBJ2-5|.|14|.
CASSQGLAAETQYF
TGCGCCAGCAGCCAAGGTCTCGCGGCGGAGACCCAGTACTTC
>TRBV9|TRBJ2-2|.|15|.
CASSVDWTNTGELFF
TGTGCCAGCAGCGTAGATTGGACGAACACCGGGGAGCTGTTTTTT
>TRBV5-1|TRBJ1-4|TRBD1|14|once
CASSSTGEGEKLFF
TGCGCCAGCAGCTCAACAGGGGAGGGTGAAAAACTGTTTTTT
>TRBV5-1|TRBJ2-5|TRBD2|14|few
CASSSLAGEETQYF
TGCGCCAGCAGCTCACTAGCGGGGGAAGAGACCCAGTACTTC
>TRBV29-1|TRBJ2-5|.|10|many
CSVGNETQYF
TGCAGCGTTGGTAACGAGACCCAGTACTTC
>TRBV7-2|TRBJ2-6|.|16|few
CASSLEAASGANVLTF
TGTGCCAGCAGCCTAGAGGCGGCCTCCGGGGCCAACGTCCTGACTTTC
>TRBV6-2/TRBV6-3|TRBJ1-4|TRBD1|13|once
CASSYSVTGARGF
TGTGCCAGCAGTTACTCGGTGACAGGGGCCCGAGGGTTT
>TRBV20-1|TRBJ2-7|.|14|.
CSAERRGESYEQYF
TGCAGTGCAGAGAGAAGGGGCGAGTCCTACGAGCAGTACTTC
>TRBV20-1|TRBJ1-4|.|16|.
CSARDLLGRDNEKLFF
TGCAGTGCTAGAGATCTCCTAGGACGCGATAATGAAAAACTGTTTTTT
>TRBV2|TRBJ1-1|.|12|few
CASSLLGIEAFF
TGTGCCAGCAGTTTGTTGGGGATTGAAGCTTTCTTT
>TRBV5-1|TRBJ2-1|.|13|.
CASSPGPPGEQFF
TGCGCCAGCAGCCCGGGCCCCCCAGGGGAGCAGTTCTTC
>TRBV5-1|TRBJ2-3|TRBD2|19|.
CASSPRGLAGGPGTDTQYF
TGCGCCAGCAGCCCGCGGGGACTAGCGGGGGGGCCAGGCACAGATACGCAGTATTTT
>TRBV4-1|TRBJ2-2|.|20|.
CASSQESSLLTRGHTGELFF
TGCGCCAGCAGCCAAGAGAGCAGCTTGCTCACAAGGGGTCACACCGGGGAGCTGTTTTTT
>TRBV20-1|TRBJ1-5|.|15|.
CSASSSRAADQPQHF
TGCAGTGCTAGCAGTTCCAGGGCGGCGGATCAGCCCCAGCATTTT
>TRBV4-3|TRBJ2-4|.|15|few
CASSQERVAKNIQYF
TGCGCCAGCAGCCAAGAGCGGGTAGCCAAAAACATTCAGTACTTC
>TRBV6-2/TRBV6-3|TRBJ2-5|.|15|few
CASTAGRAYQETQYF
TGTGCCAGCACCGCGGGGCGGGCGTACCAAGAGACCCAGTACTTC
>TRBV7-2|TRBJ2-5|TRBD1|15|.
CASSLGQGRRETQYF
TGTGCCAGCAGCTTAGGACAGGGGCGACGGGAGACCCAGTACTTC
>TRBV12-3/TRBV12-4|TRBJ2-1|.|15|.
CASRTASVSYNEQFF
TGTGCCAGCAGGACGGCTAGCGTCTCCTACAATGAGCAGTTCTTC
>TRBV7-2|TRBJ2-1|TRBD2|13|.
CASSRAGGREQFF
TGTGCCAGCAGCCGAGCGGGGGGTCGGGAGCAGTTCTTC
>TRBV4-3|TRBJ2-3|TRBD2|17|many
CASSQAPVAGGADTQYF
TGCGCCAGCAGCCAAGCCCCAGTAGCGGGAGGTGCAGATACGCAGTATTTT
>TRBV5-1|TRBJ2-5|.|13|few
CASSLQVQETQYF
TGCGCCAGCAGCTTGCAGGTACAAGAGACCCAGTACTTC
>TRBV12-3/TRBV12-4|TRBJ2-5|.|13|few
CASSSFSGETQYF
TGTGCCAGCAGTAGTTTTAGCGGCGAGACCCAGTACTTC
>TRBV15|TRBJ1-4|.|17|.
CATSRDYGQREGEKLFF
TGTGCCACCAGCAGAGATTACGGCCAGAGGGAGGGTGAAAAACTGTTTTTT
>TRBV5-1|TRBJ2-3|.|14|.
CASSLDKIWDTQYF
TGCGCCAGCAGCTTGGATAAGATTTGGGATACGCAGTATTTT
>TRBV7-3|TRBJ2-2|TRBD2|17|few
CASSRRLTSGFTGELFF
TGTGCCAGCAGCCGACGGCTGACTAGCGGCTTCACCGGGGAGCTGTTTTTT
>TRBV9|TRBJ2-3|.|14|few
CASSVARTADTQYF
TGTGCCAGCAGCGTAGCTCGGACTGCCGATACGCAGTATTTT
>TRBV5-1|TRBJ2-1|TRBD1|13|.
CASSTDRANEQFF
TGCGCCAGCAGTACAGACAGGGCCAATGAGCAGTTCTTC
>TRBV7-2|TRBJ2-1|.|16|.
CASSFVDWTTIDEQFF
TGTGCCAGCAGCTTTGTCGATTGGACTACTATCGATGAGCAGTTCTTC
>TRBV7-2|TRBJ2-1|.|14|few
CASSPVRAQETQCF
TGTGCCAGCAGCCCTGTCCGGGCGCAAGAGACCCAGTGCTTC
>TRBV6-5|TRBJ2-2|.|13|.
CASSYTVTGELFF
TGTGCCAGCAGTTACACGGTCACCGGGGAGCTGTTTTTT
>TRBV5-1|TRBJ2-5|.|15|.
CASRQTLTPQETQYF
TGCGCCAGCAGACAAACTTTGACCCCTCAAGAGACCCAGTACTTC
>TRBV4-2|TRBJ1-1|TRBD1|16|.
CASSQDNDRGSAEAFF
TGTGCCAGCAGCCAAGACAATGACAGGGGGTCGGCTGAAGCTTTCTTT
>TRBV27|TRBJ1-4|.|15|few
CASRPPGTAHEKLFF
TGTGCCAGCAGACCGCCCGGGACCGCACATGAAAAACTGTTTTTT
>TRBV20-1|TRBJ1-4|.|13|few
CSARRGGNEKLFF
TGCAGTGCTAGACGGGGGGGAAATGAAAAACTGTTTTTT
>TRBV6-1|TRBJ2-1|.|16|.
CANSGRGGGDRLEQFF
TGTGCCAACAGTGGTCGTGGGGGCGGGGACCGCTTAGAGCAGTTCTTC